This T cell receptor (beta chain) was observed in a study of patients and donors after allogeneic stem cell transplantation. Germline lookup yields CDR1 ENHRY and CDR2 SYGVKD. With 3 bases clipped from V and 7 bases from J, the junction kept 7 bases outside the gene matches. The CDR3 loop spans 15 amino acids. TCRdb re-called the RT-PCR reads through MiXCR, storing one row per CDR3 protein. Here the sample spans 900,000 to 1,000,000 distinct CDR3 sequences, about 20% being singletons. This clonotype was counted a few times. Specimen: blood, either unsorted or a sorted T cell fraction (not recorded which). This sequence was found in a human donor who was either an allogeneic HSCT recipient or a stem cell or donor lymphocyte infusion donor (not recorded which). It is not recorded whose cells these are; they may come from a transplant donor. The rearrangement uses TRBV10-3 and TRBJ2-2; 8 bases fit TRBD1. This CDR3 is CAISEMTGAVGELFF. The CDR3, as DNA: TGTGCCATCAGTGAAATGACAGGGGCAGTCGGGGAGCTGTTTTTT.